This T cell receptor (beta chain) came from a study of T cells of healthy individuals. TCRdb redid the calling of the 5' RACE reads with MiXCR, one entry per CDR3 protein. The table has about 96,000 distinct CDR3 sequences, about 16% seen once; the top ten hold roughly 6.1%. Germline V gene lookup returns CDR1 LGHNA and CDR2 YSLEER. The CDR3 is 17 residues long. The V gene end was trimmed by 4 bases and the J gene end by 2 bases; junction bases not matched to a gene: 11. This clonotype came up a few times. The chain is built from TRBV4-3 and TRBJ2-7, with 10 bases lining up with TRBD2. The TCR was taken from a human donor in good health. The chain's CDR3 is CASSPGPTSGETYEQYF. CDR3 nucleotides: TGCGCCAGCAGCCCAGGCCCAACTAGCGGGGAGACCTACGAGCAGTACTTC.